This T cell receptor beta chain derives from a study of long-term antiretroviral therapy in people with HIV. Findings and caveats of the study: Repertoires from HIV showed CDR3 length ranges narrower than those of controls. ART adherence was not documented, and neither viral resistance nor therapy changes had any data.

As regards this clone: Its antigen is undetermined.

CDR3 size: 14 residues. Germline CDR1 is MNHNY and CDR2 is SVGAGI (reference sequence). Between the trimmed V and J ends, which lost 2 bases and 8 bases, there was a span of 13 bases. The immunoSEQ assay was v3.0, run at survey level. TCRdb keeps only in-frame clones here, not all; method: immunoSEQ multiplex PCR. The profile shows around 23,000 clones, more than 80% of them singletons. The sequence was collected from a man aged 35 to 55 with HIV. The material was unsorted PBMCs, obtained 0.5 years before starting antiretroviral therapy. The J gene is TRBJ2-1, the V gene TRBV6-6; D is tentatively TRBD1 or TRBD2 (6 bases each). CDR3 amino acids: CASSYAAEGDEQFF. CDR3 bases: TGTGCCAGCAGTTACGCGGCGGAGGGGGATGAGCAGTTCTTC.